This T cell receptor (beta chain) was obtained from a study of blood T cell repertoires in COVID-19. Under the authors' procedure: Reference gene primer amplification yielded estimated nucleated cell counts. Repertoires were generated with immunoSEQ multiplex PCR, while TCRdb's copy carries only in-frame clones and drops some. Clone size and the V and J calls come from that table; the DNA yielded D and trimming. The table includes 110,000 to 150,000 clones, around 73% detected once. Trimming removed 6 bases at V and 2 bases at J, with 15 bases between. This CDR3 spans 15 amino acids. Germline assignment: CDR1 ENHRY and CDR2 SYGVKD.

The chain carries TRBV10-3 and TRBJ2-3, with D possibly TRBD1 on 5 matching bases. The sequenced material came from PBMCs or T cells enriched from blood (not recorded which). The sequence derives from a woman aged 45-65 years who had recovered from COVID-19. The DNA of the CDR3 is TGTGCCATCAGCCTACAGGAATATTTCACAGATACGCAGTATTTT. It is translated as CAISLQEYFTDTQYF.